This T cell receptor beta chain derives from a study of blood T cell repertoires in COVID-19. In the study overall: Donors in the United States, Italy and Spain gave samples during acute or convalescent COVID-19. T cells, B-cell-depleted T cells, or PBMCs supplied cDNA or gDNA.

Original handling: For nucleated cells, counts were estimated from reference gene primer amplification. Repertoires were generated with immunoSEQ multiplex PCR, while TCRdb's copy carries only in-frame clones and drops some. V and J calls and clone size are as listed in that table; D and trimming were resolved from the DNA. Here the sample spans about 150,000 clones, 87% being singletons. The germline CDR1 and CDR2 sequences are SGHVS and FNYEAQ. V lost 2 bases and J 2 bases, leaving 15 bases between the germline ends. The CDR3 runs to 16 residues. Sequences were obtained from peripheral blood. The V call is TRBV7-6, the J call TRBJ1-2; D is possibly TRBD1 (5 bases). The receptor was derived from a woman in her fifties or sixties with acute or convalescent COVID-19. CDR3: CASSLQQGGGNYGYTF. Here the CDR3 DNA reads TGTGCCAGCAGCTTACAGCAGGGAGGTGGAAACTATGGCTACACCTTC.